A single sample gave rise to the 4 T cell receptor beta chains below, sequenced in a study of response to subunit inactivated influenza vaccine. TCRdb fed the RT-PCR reads into MiXCR, producing one record per CDR3 protein. The repertoire has around 200,000 distinct CDR3 sequences, around a tenth of them found once; the top ten carry roughly a tenth. The sample in question was non-naive T cells sorted from PBMCs, obtained on the day of vaccination. The receptor source for this set is a man between 50 and 59 years old who received an inactivated influenza vaccine.

In this sample, this clonotype turned up many times. The chain recombines TRBV24-1 with TRBJ2-5, with a possible D match to TRBD1 (6 bases). This CDR3 is 16 amino acids long. Trimming left V 3 bases short and J 5 bases short, with 18 bases between. Per germline, CDR1 KGHDR and CDR2 SFDVKD. The CDR3 here is CATSDGASKGEETQYF. For the CDR3, the DNA is TGTGCCACCAGTGATGGGGCCTCTAAGGGGGAGGAGACCCAGTACTTC.

This clonotype has just a few counts. The V gene is TRBV7-2, the J gene TRBJ2-7; TRBD2 aligns across 8 bases. This CDR3 is 15 amino acids long. Trimming cost V 5 bases and J 4 bases; bases outside gene matches: 10. CDR1 SGHTA and CDR2 FQGNSA come from the germline V gene. The CDR3 here is CASSTSGTSFYEQYF. In DNA form, the CDR3 reads TGTGCCAGCAGCACCTCCGGGACTAGTTTTTACGAGCAGTACTTC.

This clonotype has a handful of counts. This chain links TRBV7-2 with TRBJ1-2, with TRBD1 as a possible D gene (5 bases). V gave up 3 bases and J gave up 4 bases, with 15 bases separating them. CDR1 and CDR2 (germline): SGHTA, FQGNSA. This CDR3 region has 15 residues. CDR3 protein: CASSFQGHSSYGYTF. CDR3 nucleotide sequence: TGTGCCAGCAGCTTCCAAGGACACTCTAGCTATGGCTACACCTTC.

The V gene is TRBV28, the J gene TRBJ2-5, with D perhaps TRBD1 (5 bases). With 4 bases removed from V and 9 bases from J, the gap between germline ends came to 9 bases. Germline-derived CDR1 and CDR2 are MDHEN and SYDVKM. The CDR3 extends over 11 amino acids. CDR3 nucleotides: TGTGCCAGCAGTTATAAAGGGGCCCAGTACTTC. This gives the protein CASSYKGAQYF.